These 17 T cell receptor beta chains were all obtained from the same sample, sequenced in a study of blood T cell repertoires in COVID-19. TCRdb's copy holds only in-frame clones and misses some; the assay was immunoSEQ multiplex PCR. The sample includes hundreds of thousands of clones, around 89% of them seen just once. Sequencing was done on a sample of peripheral blood. These receptors all stem from a woman aged 25-40 years with acute or convalescent COVID-19.

J is TRBJ2-4 and V is TRBV2; 11 positions match TRBD1. The length of the CDR3 is 10 residues. CDR1 SNHLY and CDR2 FYNNEI come from the germline V gene. V gave up 6 bases and J gave up 16 bases; unmatched junction bases: 2. The CDR3 nucleotides are TGTGCCAGCAGGGGACAGGGGGGTTACTTC. Protein sequence: CASRGQGGYF.

The chain joins TRBV15 to TRBJ2-2, with D perhaps TRBD1 (6 bases). The length of the CDR3 is 13 residues. Looked up from germline, CDR1 is LNHNV and CDR2 is YYDKDF (reference sequence). Between the trimmed V and J ends, which lost 5 bases and 5 bases, there was a span of 9 bases. The CDR3 loop reads CATSEGGTGELFF. The CDR3 DNA reads TGTGCCACCAGCGAAGGGGGTACCGGGGAGCTGTTTTTT.

CDR3 region: CSNTGAANNEQFF. CDR3 nucleotide sequence: TGCAGCAATACAGGGGCGGCAAACAATGAGCAGTTCTTC. The rearrangement uses TRBV29-1 and TRBJ2-1, with 7 bases that match TRBD1. The CDR3 sequence is 13 residues long. V was pared by 8 bases and J by 5 bases, with 9 bases of the junction left unmatched. In germline, CDR1 is SQVTM, CDR2 ANQGSEA.

This chain uses TRBV5-1 with TRBJ2-7; maybe TRBD2 (6 bases). Germline CDR1 and CDR2: SGHRS and YFSETQ. CDR3 size: 15 residues. The V and J ends lost 3 bases and 0 bases respectively, with 13 bases between them. CDR3 residues: CASSSGLTVSYEQYF. CDR3 coding DNA: TGCGCCAGCAGCTCGGGACTGACGGTCTCCTACGAGCAGTACTTC.

This chain uses TRBV5-5 with TRBJ2-1; 14 bases match TRBD2. With V trimmed by 4 bases and J by 7 bases, 4 bases remained unmatched. Germline V gene data show CDR1 as SGHKS and CDR2 as YYEKEE (reference sequence). The CDR3 totals 15 residues. The chain's CDR3 is CASSQGTSGGNEQFF. CDR3 coding DNA: TGTGCCAGCAGCCAGGGGACTAGCGGGGGAAATGAGCAGTTCTTC.

The V gene is TRBV18, the J gene TRBJ1-1; TRBD1 is a possible D gene (6 bases). From germline, CDR1 is KGHSH and CDR2 LQKENI. The CDR3 covers 13 residues. V lost 5 bases and J lost 5, with 12 bases in between. The CDR3 nucleotides are TGTGCCAGCTCAAACAGGGAACGAACTGAAGCTTTCTTT. Protein product: CASSNRERTEAFF.

This chain links TRBV28 with TRBJ2-1; D remains ambiguous. From germline, CDR1 is MDHEN and CDR2 SYDVKM. The CDR3 covers 14 residues. The V end was cut by 3 bases, the J end by 5 bases, with 11 bases between. CDR3 coding DNA: TGTGCCAGCAGTTTTTTTCAGGCAGACAATGAGCAGTTCTTC. This gives the protein CASSFFQADNEQFF.

The V and J genes are TRBV7-9 and TRBJ2-1, with D unclear. The CDR3 runs 14 residues. V lost 10 bases and J lost 0, with 13 bases in between. Germline CDR1 and CDR2: SEHNR and FQNEAQ (reference sequence). The CDR3: CATELQSSYNEQFF. CDR3 in DNA: TGTGCCACCGAATTACAGAGCTCCTACAATGAGCAGTTCTTC.

The J gene is TRBJ2-3, the V gene TRBV5-1; 9 bases line up with TRBD1. CDR1 and CDR2 from the germline V gene are SGHRS and YFSETQ. V was pared by 0 bases and J by 2 bases, with 4 bases of the junction left unmatched. The length of the CDR3 is 16 residues. Here the CDR3 reads CASSLGDRVNTDTQYF. DNA for the CDR3: TGCGCCAGCAGCTTGGGGGACAGGGTGAACACAGATACGCAGTATTTT. Filled out from reference TRBV5-1 and TRBJ2-3, the complete variable domain reads KAGVTQTPRYLIKTRGQQVTLSCSPISGHRSVSWYQQTPGQGLQFLFEYFSETQRNKGNFPGRFSGRQFSNSRSEMNVSTLELGDSALYLCASSLGDRVNTDTQYFGPGTRLTVL.

The rearrangement joins TRBV6-5 to TRBJ2-7; no definite D call. The CDR3 sequence is 15 residues long. Trimming left V 2 bases short and J 1 base short, with 12 bases between. CDR1 is MNHEY and CDR2 is SVGAGI in the germline V gene. The CDR3 reads CASSYKTAPSYEQYF. Here the CDR3 DNA reads TGTGCCAGCAGTTACAAAACAGCTCCTTCCTACGAGCAGTACTTC.

This clone was recorded only once. The chain combines TRBV6-6 with TRBJ1-3; perhaps TRBD1 as D (6 bases). Germline V gives CDR1 MNHNY, CDR2 SVGAGI (reference sequence). Trimming removed 6 bases from V and 4 bases from J, with 13 bases in between. The CDR3 sequence is 14 residues long. The CDR3 DNA reads as TGTGCCAGCAGGGCCCCAGGACAGGGAAACACCATATATTTT. This encodes CASRAPGQGNTIYF.

V gene TRBV27 combines with J gene TRBJ1-6; no firm D call. The CDR3 sequence is 13 residues long. Trimming removed 4 bases from V and 9 bases from J, with 10 bases in between. Germline CDR1 reads MNHEY; CDR2 reads SMNVEV (reference sequence). CDR3 sequence (DNA): TGTGCCAGCAGTTATTTCCTGAGTTCACCCCTCCACTTT. Its protein is CASSYFLSSPLHF.

The chain links TRBV28 to TRBJ1-4; TRBD1 matches at 7 bases. V trimming: 4 bases; J trimming: 4 bases; junction bases outside the gene matches: 6. This CDR3 region has 15 residues. Germline CDR1 reads MDHEN; CDR2 reads SYDVKM. CDR3 bases: TGTGCCAGCAGTTCACCCCGGGACAGTAATGAAAAACTGTTTTTT. Protein product: CASSSPRDSNEKLFF. The full variable domain, with the rest looked up from reference TRBV28 and TRBJ1-4, is DVKVTQSSRYLVKRTGEKVFLECVQDMDHENMFWYRQDPGLGLRLIYFSYDVKMKEKGDIPEGYSVSREKKERFSLILESASTNQTSMYLCASSSPRDSNEKLFFGSGTQLSVL.

V is TRBV27 and J is TRBJ1-2; 7 positions agree with TRBD1. Trimming at V came to 4 bases and at J to 4 bases, leaving 3 bases not matched to a gene. CDR1 is MNHEY, CDR2 SMNVEV, per germline (reference sequence). The CDR3 sequence is 13 residues long. CDR3 loop: CASSSGQLYGYTF. The CDR3 DNA is TGTGCCAGCAGTTCGGGACAGCTCTATGGCTACACCTTC.

The chain has TRBV5-3 and TRBJ2-2; 13 bases line up with TRBD2. TRBV5-3 is an ORF, and what it does is uncertain. Trimming cost V 4 bases and J 4 bases; bases outside gene matches: 7. This CDR3 contains 17 residues. The CDR3 DNA reads as TGTGCCAGAAGCCGCACTAGCGGGGGGGAGAGCACCGGGGAGCTGTTTTTT. It specifies CARSRTSGGESTGELFF.

The CDR3 coding sequence is TGCGCCAGCAGCCCGCTTGGGACTAGCGGTACAGATACGCAGTATTTT. Its translation is CASSPLGTSGTDTQYF. The chain has TRBV5-1 and TRBJ2-3, with 11 bases that match TRBD2. Germline V gives CDR1 SGHRS, CDR2 YFSETQ. This CDR3 has 16 amino acids. After removal of 4 bases from V and 3 bases from J, the junction contained 7 bases not matched to a gene.

This sequence joins TRBV2 and TRBJ1-4; tentative D call: TRBD1 (6 bases). Per germline, CDR1 SNHLY and CDR2 FYNNEI. This CDR3 spans 16 amino acids. The V gene lost 8 bases and the J gene lost 5 bases, with 21 bases spanning the gap. The CDR3 sequence is CASSMGTGTHNEKLFF. CDR3 sequence (DNA): TGTGCCAGCTCTATGGGAACCGGGACACACAATGAAAAACTGTTTTTT.